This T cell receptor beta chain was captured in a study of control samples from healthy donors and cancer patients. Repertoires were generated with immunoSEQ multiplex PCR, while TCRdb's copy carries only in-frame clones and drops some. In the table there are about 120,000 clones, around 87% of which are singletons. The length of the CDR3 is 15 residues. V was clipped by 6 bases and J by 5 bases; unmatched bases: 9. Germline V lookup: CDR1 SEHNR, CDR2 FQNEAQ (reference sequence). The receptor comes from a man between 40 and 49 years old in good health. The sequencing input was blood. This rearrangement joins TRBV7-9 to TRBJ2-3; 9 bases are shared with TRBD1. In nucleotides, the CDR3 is TGTGCCAGCAGTATTCAGACAGGGGGGAAAGATACGCAGTATTTT. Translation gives CASSIQTGGKDTQYF.